These 31 T cell receptor beta chains originate from one sample sequenced in a study of CD8 T cells in ankylosing spondylitis. Overall study results and limits: About 8 highly homologous variants made up a TCR beta motif, and this motif appeared characteristic of ankylosing spondylitis blood.

These receptors lack a known antigen. TCRdb re-called the 5' RACE reads through MiXCR, storing one row per CDR3 protein. The sample holds some 200,000 distinct CDR3 sequences, about 7% seen once. Input material: blood, either unsorted or a sorted T cell fraction (not recorded which). These receptor sequences come from a male donor with ankylosing spondylitis.

This clonotype has ten or more counts. The chain has TRBV11-1 and TRBJ2-1; 10 bases align to TRBD2. CDR3 length: 18 residues. Unmatched junction bases numbered 11, after V lost 5 bases and J lost 1 base. CDR1 and CDR2 from the germline V gene are SGHAT and FQDESV (reference sequence). CDR3 bases: TGTGCCAGCAGCCCATCCAGGCCTAGCGGGAGTTCCTACAATGAGCAGTTCTTC. This translates into CASSPSRPSGSSYNEQFF.

This clonotype was counted many times. This sequence joins TRBV14 and TRBJ2-1, with 13 bases aligning to TRBD2. Unmatched junction bases numbered 13, after V lost 4 bases and J lost 4 bases. There are 19 residues in the CDR3. CDR1 SGHDN and CDR2 FVKESK come from the germline V gene. The CDR3 sequence is CASSPLGLAGTWVYNEQFF. The CDR3 DNA follows: TGTGCCAGCAGCCCATTGGGACTAGCGGGGACGTGGGTTTACAATGAGCAGTTCTTC.

This clonotype was observed many times. V gene TRBV29-1 combines with J gene TRBJ2-1; D is possibly TRBD2 (6 bases). Germline CDR1 SQVTM, CDR2 ANQGSEA. This CDR3 has 14 residues. Trimming removed 2 bases from V and 2 bases from J, with 10 bases in between. CDR3 nucleotides: TGCAGCGTTGAAAGGCGGGAAGCCTACAATGAGCAGTTCTTC. Its translation: CSVERREAYNEQFF.

The sample holds many counts of this clonotype. This chain connects TRBV11-1 to TRBJ1-1; D may be TRBD1 (5 bases). The ends were cut back, 3 bases at V and 7 bases at J, with 12 bases in the middle. This CDR3 is 13 amino acids long. Germline lookup yields CDR1 SGHAT and CDR2 FQDESV (reference sequence). CDR3 region: CASSLTATLEAFF. CDR3 in DNA: TGTGCCAGCAGCTTGACAGCGACCCTTGAAGCTTTCTTT. Looking up the rest from reference TRBV11-1 and TRBJ1-1 gives the full variable domain: EAEVAQSPRYKITEKSQAVAFWCDPISGHATLYWYRQILGQGPELLVQFQDESVVDDSQLPKDRFSAERLKGVDSTLKIQPAELGDSAMYLCASSLTATLEAFFGQGTRLTVV.

This clonotype was counted a few times. This chain links TRBV28 with TRBJ2-1, with D unresolved. Germline loops: CDR1 MDHEN, CDR2 SYDVKM. V dropped 5 bases and J dropped 8 bases, with 19 bases sitting between them. The CDR3 contains 15 residues. Written as DNA, the CDR3 is TGTGCCAGCAGTCCTGCCCCAGCACACCGGCATGAGCAGTTCTTC. This codes for CASSPAPAHRHEQFF. Drawing the rest from reference TRBV28 and TRBJ2-1, the complete variable domain is DVKVTQSSRYLVKRTGEKVFLECVQDMDHENMFWYRQDPGLGLRLIYFSYDVKMKEKGDIPEGYSVSREKKERFSLILESASTNQTSMYLCASSPAPAHRHEQFFGPGTRLTVL.

The table lists this clonotype with many counts. CDR3: CATSGDGSSYNEQFF. In DNA, the CDR3 is TGTGCCACCAGCGGCGACGGGAGCTCCTACAATGAGCAGTTCTTC. This chain uses TRBV15 with TRBJ2-1; D possibly corresponds to TRBD2 (6 bases). The V end lost 5 bases, the J end lost 0 bases, and 11 bases lay between the germline ends. CDR3 size: 15 residues. Germline-derived CDR1 and CDR2 are LNHNV and YYDKDF (reference sequence).

This clonotype occurred a few times. The chain employs TRBV5-1 and TRBJ2-4; D is perhaps TRBD1 (5 bases). The CDR3 runs 13 residues. From germline, CDR1 is SGHRS and CDR2 YFSETQ. Trimming cost V 3 bases and J 3 bases, with 7 bases left between them. Written as DNA, the CDR3 is TGCGCCAGCAGCTCGACAGACAAAAACATTCAGTACTTC. Its protein product is CASSSTDKNIQYF. Based on the CDR3 plus reference TRBV5-1 and TRBJ2-4, the full variable domain is KAGVTQTPRYLIKTRGQQVTLSCSPISGHRSVSWYQQTPGQGLQFLFEYFSETQRNKGNFPGRFSGRQFSNSRSEMNVSTLELGDSALYLCASSSTDKNIQYFGAGTRLSVL.

The chain combines TRBV20-1 with TRBJ2-7; D gene ambiguous. The V gene lost 5 bases and the J gene lost 4 bases, with 18 bases spanning the gap. CDR3 length: 14 residues. Germline values: CDR1 DFQATT, CDR2 SNEGSKA (reference sequence). Here the CDR3 reads CSAQPLFKGYEQYF. CDR3 coding DNA: TGCAGTGCTCAACCCCTTTTTAAGGGTTACGAGCAGTACTTC.

This clonotype has ten or more counts. This rearrangement joins TRBV9 to TRBJ1-5; D gene ambiguous. The germline V and J ends were trimmed by 4 bases and 2 bases, with 10 bases remaining between them. CDR3 length: 14 amino acids. From germline, CDR1 is SGDLS and CDR2 YYNGEE. The CDR3 reads CASSSGPGNQPQHF. CDR3 sequence (DNA): TGTGCCAGCAGCTCAGGACCGGGCAATCAGCCCCAGCATTTT.

There are many counts of this clonotype. The chain couples TRBV2 to TRBJ1-5; D might be TRBD1 (5 bases). Germline lookup yields CDR1 SNHLY and CDR2 FYNNEI. Trimming shortened V by 8 bases and J by 2 bases, and 13 bases separated the two germline ends. CDR3 length equals 14 residues. CDR3 nucleotide sequence: TGTGCCAGCCGGGGGGTAGGGGGCAATCAGCCCCAGCATTTT. Residues: CASRGVGGNQPQHF.

This clonotype was observed a few times. J is TRBJ2-7 and V is TRBV20-1; D might be TRBD1 (6 bases). V was trimmed by 3 bases and J by 0 bases, leaving 12 bases between them. CDR3 length: 14 residues. The germline CDR1 and CDR2 sequences are DFQATT and SNEGSKA (reference sequence). The DNA for the CDR3 is TGCAGTGCTAGGCCCGACAGGAGCTCCTACGAGCAGTACTTC. As protein: CSARPDRSSYEQYF.

The chain joins TRBV7-9 to TRBJ2-7; possibly TRBD1 for D (5 bases). Looked up from germline, CDR1 is SEHNR and CDR2 is FQNEAQ (reference sequence). The V and J ends lost 4 bases and 4 bases respectively, with 11 bases between them. This CDR3 region has 13 residues. The CDR3 sequence is CASSYPTGYEQYF. The DNA for the CDR3 is TGTGCCAGCAGCTACCCTACAGGTTACGAGCAGTACTTC.

At least ten counts were recorded for this clonotype. The chain carries TRBV30 and TRBJ2-1; 9 nucleotides align to TRBD1. With 1 base clipped from V and 4 bases from J, the junction kept 8 bases outside the gene matches. This CDR3 spans 16 amino acids. Germline assignment: CDR1 GTSNPN and CDR2 SVGIG (reference sequence). CDR3 sequence (DNA): TGTGCCTGGAGTGCTACTGGACAGGGGAAATACAATGAGCAGTTCTTC. It specifies CAWSATGQGKYNEQFF.

This clonotype occurred many times. This chain joins TRBV12-5 and TRBJ2-2, with TRBD2 identical over 11 bases. The CDR3 loop spans 16 amino acids. Trimming took 5 bases from V and 2 from J; bases not matched to a gene: 4. Germline V gives CDR1 LGHNT, CDR2 FRNRAP. This chain's CDR3 is CASGLGLAGNTGELFF. CDR3 bases: TGTGCTAGTGGTCTAGGACTAGCGGGTAACACCGGGGAGCTGTTTTTT.

This clonotype was seen ten or more times. The chain is built from TRBV27 and TRBJ2-5; D might be TRBD2 (6 bases). The CDR3 has 15 amino acids. V lost 2 bases and J lost 3, with 13 bases in between. The germline CDR1 and CDR2 sequences are MNHEY and SMNVEV (reference sequence). The CDR3 DNA reads as TGTGCCAGCAGTTTAGCTGCGGGGCGGAAAGAGACCCAGTACTTC. Its translation: CASSLAAGRKETQYF.

With regard to this clonotype: This may stem from a read error, because a much larger clone lies one nucleotide away. The gene calls are TRBV7-9 and TRBJ1-4; D not resolved. Germline CDR1 reads SEHNR; CDR2 reads FQNEAQ (reference sequence). The length of the CDR3 is 12 residues. The CDR3 DNA sequence: TGTGCCAGCAGCTCAACACCAGAAAAACTGATTTTT. Protein: CASSSTPEKLIF. Full variable domain (missing parts from reference TRBV7-9 and TRBJ1-4): DTGVSQNPRHKITKRGQNVTFRCDPISEHNRLYWYRQTLGQGPEFLTYFQNEAQLEKSRLLSDRFSAERPKGSFSTLEIQRTEQGDSAMYLCASSSTPEKLIFGSGTQLSVL.

This clonotype was counted ten times or more. The chain employs TRBV5-6 and TRBJ2-2; maybe TRBD2 (5 bases). The CDR3 runs to 15 residues. The V gene lost 0 bases and the J gene lost 3 bases, with 9 bases spanning the gap. The germline CDR1 and CDR2 sequences are SGHDT and YYEEEE. In DNA, the CDR3 is TGTGCCAGCAGCTTGGCGGGGTGGGACACCGGGGAGCTGTTTTTT. It translates to CASSLAGWDTGELFF.

This clonotype appeared many times. The gene calls are TRBV10-3 and TRBJ2-5, with 7 bases matching TRBD1. Germline trimming cut 6 bases from V and 1 base from J; bases unmatched to any gene: 5. CDR1 and CDR2 from the germline V gene are ENHRY and SYGVKD. CDR3 length: 14 residues. Written as DNA, the CDR3 is TGTGCCATCAGACAACAGGGGATCCAAGAGACCCAGTACTTC. This sequence encodes CAIRQQGIQETQYF.

The chain joins TRBV23-1 to TRBJ2-5, with 9 bases identical to TRBD1. TRBV23-1 is an ORF for which the function is uncertain. The CDR3 runs to 14 residues. With 4 bases clipped from V and 0 bases from J, the junction kept 0 bases outside the gene matches. The DNA for the CDR3 is TGCGCCAGCAGTCGACAGGGGGACCAAGAGACCCAGTACTTC. Translation gives CASSRQGDQETQYF.

The sample holds many counts of this clonotype. The chain couples TRBV10-3 to TRBJ2-5, with D tentatively TRBD1 or TRBD2 (5 bases each). CDR3 length: 15 amino acids. The V gene lost 10 bases and the J gene lost 5 bases, with 23 bases spanning the gap. Germline CDR1 is ENHRY and CDR2 is SYGVKD. The CDR3 here is CATRETWSGTETQYF. The DNA of the CDR3 is TGTGCCACCCGCGAAACCTGGTCCGGGACGGAGACCCAGTACTTC.

This clonotype has only a few counts. The V and J genes are TRBV5-5 and TRBJ1-1, with D unresolved. This CDR3 has 14 amino acids. Per the germline V gene, CDR1 is SGHKS and CDR2 is YYEKEE (reference sequence). V dropped 3 bases and J dropped 3 bases, with 12 bases sitting between them. The CDR3 sequence: CASSYSLVDTEAFF. CDR3 DNA sequence: TGTGCCAGCAGCTACTCGTTGGTGGACACTGAAGCTTTCTTT.

This clonotype was seen at least ten times. The chain recombines TRBV29-1 with TRBJ2-3; 9 bases are a match to TRBD2. CDR1 and CDR2 from the germline V gene are SQVTM and ANQGSEA. Trimming cost V 0 bases and J 14 bases; bases outside gene matches: 12. The CDR3 has 14 amino acids. The CDR3 DNA reads TGCAGCGTTGAAGAATTAGGCGGGGGGGCAAATTTGTATTTT. Amino acid sequence: CSVEELGGGANLYF.

Worth noting for this clonotype: A much more abundant neighbour one base away suggests this may be a read error. This rearrangement joins TRBV7-2 to TRBJ2-7, with no clear D. Germline V gene sequence: CDR1 SGHTA, CDR2 FQGNSA. The CDR3 contains 13 residues. The CDR3: CAGSSQFGYEQYF. The CDR3 nucleotides are TGTGCCGGCAGCTCCCAATTTGGCTACGAGCAGTACTTC.

This clonotype has just a few counts. V gene TRBV4-1 combines with J gene TRBJ2-7, with TRBD1 as a possible D gene (6 bases). Trimming took 0 bases from V and 4 from J, leaving 13 bases between them. Germline V CDR1 and CDR2: MGHRA, YSYEKL. The CDR3 consists of 15 residues. DNA for the CDR3: TGCGCCAGCAGCCAAGATGGGACATCTCTTTACGAGCAGTACTTC. It specifies CASSQDGTSLYEQYF.

This clonotype was seen many times. The CDR3 protein is CASSATGTIQETQYF. The CDR3 coding sequence is TGTGCCAGCAGCGCAACCGGGACAATCCAAGAGACCCAGTACTTC. This rearrangement joins TRBV9 to TRBJ2-5; D may be TRBD1 (6 bases). The CDR3 runs to 15 residues. Germline V CDR1 and CDR2: SGDLS, YYNGEE. The V gene lost 3 bases and the J gene lost 1 base, with 13 bases spanning the gap.

This clonotype was seen many times. V and J are TRBV9 and TRBJ2-3; D remains unclear. Trimming removed 2 bases from V and 6 bases from J, with 13 bases in between. Germline CDR1 and CDR2: SGDLS and YYNGEE. The length of the CDR3 is 14 residues. CDR3 sequence reads: CASSVLDRTDTQYF. The DNA for the CDR3 is TGTGCCAGCAGCGTCCTAGACCGGACGGATACGCAGTATTTT.

There are many counts of this clonotype. The V call is TRBV7-9, the J call TRBJ2-3; 12 bases are a match to TRBD2. This CDR3 contains 16 residues. J lost 0 bases, V lost 4 bases, and 2 bases had no gene match. CDR1 and CDR2 (germline): SEHNR, FQNEAQ (reference sequence). For the CDR3, the DNA is TGTGCCAGCAGCTCCGGGACTAGCGGGAGCACAGATACGCAGTATTTT. Protein product: CASSSGTSGSTDTQYF.

This clonotype was seen only a few times. CDR3 loop: CASSSRYSGFINNEQFF. As DNA, the CDR3 is TGTGCCAGCAGCTCCCGATACTCAGGATTTATTAACAATGAGCAGTTCTTC. The chain recombines TRBV28 with TRBJ2-1; D unresolved. With 6 bases removed from V and 5 bases from J, the gap between germline ends came to 23 bases. The length of the CDR3 is 17 residues. The germline V gene encodes CDR1 MDHEN and CDR2 SYDVKM.

This clonotype was seen a handful of times. The chain is built from TRBV20-1 and TRBJ1-1; no clear D. This CDR3 region has 13 residues. Trimming left V 3 bases short and J 0 bases short, with 8 bases between. Germline V gives CDR1 DFQATT, CDR2 SNEGSKA (reference sequence). CDR3 nucleotide sequence: TGCAGTGCTAGGGTCCCGCTGAACACTGAAGCTTTCTTT. This translates into CSARVPLNTEAFF.

At least ten counts were recorded for this clonotype. This chain uses TRBV6-1 with TRBJ2-3; maybe TRBD2 (6 bases). V was pared by 0 bases and J by 2 bases, with 24 bases between. CDR3 size: 20 residues. Germline V gives CDR1 MNHNS, CDR2 SASEGT. The CDR3 nucleotides are TGTGCCAGCAGTGAAGCGCATGGGTTGGGGTCCGGGAGCGTCACAGATACGCAGTATTTT. Encoded protein: CASSEAHGLGSGSVTDTQYF.

In this sample, this clonotype turned up many times. V gene TRBV4-3 combines with J gene TRBJ2-7; TRBD1 is a possible D gene (6 bases). Deletions cut 2 bases from V and 3 bases from J, with 14 bases between. This CDR3 is built from 15 residues. The germline V gene has CDR1 LGHNA and CDR2 YSLEER. In DNA form, the CDR3 reads TGCGCCAGCAGCCAAAGCCTTGGGACAATCTACGAGCAGTACTTC. Its translation: CASSQSLGTIYEQYF.